These 15 T cell receptor beta chains were all obtained from the same sample, sequenced in a study of regulatory T cells in long-lasting Graves disease. Library construction for TCR beta used iRepertoire HTBI primers and Arm-PCR of CDR3 regions. A single record per CDR3 protein comes from TCRdb applying MiXCR to the multiplex PCR reads. The data hold about 420,000 distinct CDR3 sequences, with approximately 16% observed a single time. Time point meaning: newly diagnosed GD, antithyroid drugs for less than 3 months. RNA from PBMCs was the source of the TCR library. These data were likewise used in another study, on T cells in Graves' hyperthyroidism and ophthalmopathy.

The specimen comprised peripheral blood mononuclear cells (PBMCs), sampled at new diagnosis, from a patient treated with antithyroid drugs. Receptors originate from a woman between 18 and 29 years old with Graves disease.

Turning to this clonotype: This likely traces to a read error, being one base from a far larger clone. The chain has TRBV7-2 and TRBJ2-1; 8 bases map to TRBD1. Germline lookup yields CDR1 SGHTA and CDR2 FQGNSA. This CDR3 is 16 amino acids long. V lost 2 bases and J lost 10; bases outside the gene matches: 13. This chain's CDR3 is CASSLSGTGGVYEQFF. CDR3 nucleotides: TGTGCCAGCAGCTTAAGTGGTACAGGGGGAGTCTACGAGCAGTTCTTC.

This clonotype was detected many times. This chain connects TRBV20-1 to TRBJ2-7, with D possibly TRBD2 on 6 matching bases. The germline gives CDR1 DFQATT, CDR2 SNEGSKA (reference sequence). This CDR3 is 15 amino acids long. V lost 5 bases, J lost 2 bases, and 19 bases lay in between. The CDR3 DNA sequence: TGCAGTGCTGAAAGGATCCGGGACTCACCCTACGAGCAGTACTTC. Translating it yields CSAERIRDSPYEQYF.

This clonotype has a count of ten or more. This chain connects TRBV6-1 to TRBJ2-1, with unresolved D. Germline V gives CDR1 MNHNS, CDR2 SASEGT. V lost 1 base and J 5 bases, leaving 9 bases between the germline ends. This CDR3 has 14 amino acids. The CDR3 nucleotides are TGTGCCAGCAGTGAAGTAATAGTCAACAATGAGCAGTTCTTC. It yields the protein CASSEVIVNNEQFF.

This clonotype was counted a few times. This chain links TRBV30 with TRBJ1-2; no reliable D call. Trimming pared 4 bases from V and 8 bases from J, leaving 17 bases between. The CDR3 has 13 amino acids. CDR1 is GTSNPN, CDR2 SVGIG, per germline (reference sequence). The CDR3 sequence: CAWTPLGRFGYTF. The CDR3, as DNA: TGTGCCTGGACTCCTCTAGGGAGATTCGGCTACACCTTC. Full variable domain (rest looked up from reference TRBV30 and TRBJ1-2): SQTIHQWPATLVQPVGSPLSLECTVEGTSNPNLYWYRQAAGRGLQLLFYSVGIGQISSEVPQNLSASRPQDRQFILSSKKLLLSDSGFYLCAWTPLGRFGYTFGSGTRLTVV.

This clonotype was seen at least ten times. This rearrangement joins TRBV2 to TRBJ2-7, with 7 bases identical to TRBD1. The germline gives CDR1 SNHLY, CDR2 FYNNEI. The CDR3 has 11 amino acids. V gave up 5 bases and J gave up 10 bases; unmatched junction bases: 5. The CDR3 bases are TGTGCCAGCAGTCAAAGACAGGGACAGTACTTC. Translation: CASSQRQGQYF.

This clonotype was observed at least ten times. The chain uses TRBV28 and TRBJ2-1; TRBD2 agrees at 13 bases. Germline CDR1 is MDHEN and CDR2 is SYDVKM. Losses at the gene ends were 2 bases for V and 8 bases for J; bases not matched to a gene: 15. This CDR3 is 19 amino acids long. CDR3 DNA: TGTGCCAGCAGTTTAGGGATTTATGAGGGGACTAGCGGGGTCTATGAGCAGTTCTTC. Its translation is CASSLGIYEGTSGVYEQFF.

At least ten counts were recorded for this clonotype. This chain uses TRBV28 with TRBJ1-2, with D possibly being TRBD1 (5 bases). CDR1 is MDHEN, CDR2 SYDVKM, per germline. The CDR3 has 13 residues. V shed 6 bases and J shed 5 bases, with 13 bases lying between them. The CDR3 reads CASRDPGPYGYTF. The CDR3 DNA reads TGTGCCAGCAGAGATCCGGGACCTTATGGCTACACCTTC.

With regard to this clonotype: One end of the junction is discordant with germline, which a read error may explain. The rearrangement links TRBV14 to TRBJ2-6; D might be TRBD1 (5 bases). The CDR3 runs 13 residues. CDR1 is SGHDN, CDR2 FVKESK, per germline. CDR3 region: CASSQFGANVLTF. The CDR3 nucleotides are TGTGCCAGCAGCCAGTTTGGGGCCAACGTCCTAACTTTC. Full variable domain (outside the CDR3, taken from reference TRBV14 and TRBJ2-6): EAGVTQFPSHSVIEKGQTVTLRCDPISGHDNLYWYRRVMGKEIKFLLHFVKESKQDESGMPNNRFLAERTGGTYSTLKVQPAELEDSGVYFCASSQFGANVLTFGAGSRLTVL.

This clonotype was recorded at least ten times. This chain uses TRBV28 with TRBJ1-6; TRBD1 matches 7 bases. The CDR3 totals 13 residues. Germline CDR1 and CDR2: MDHEN and SYDVKM. The J segment lost 7 bases and the V segment lost 8 bases, leaving 5 bases of the junction unmatched. Here the CDR3 reads CASGGDSNSPLHF. CDR3 DNA: TGTGCCAGCGGGGGGGACAGCAATTCACCCCTCCACTTT.

This clonotype was detected a few times. The conserved final phenylalanine or tryptophan is absent from the CDR3, which likely points to a read error. The gene calls are TRBV7-9 and TRBJ2-5, with D tentatively TRBD1 (6 bases). The germline gives CDR1 SEHNR, CDR2 FQNEAQ (reference sequence). Deletions cut 5 bases from V and 4 bases from J, with 20 bases between. The CDR3 loop spans 16 amino acids. The CDR3 reads CASSETGHRGGETQYL. CDR3 DNA: TGTGCCAGCAGCGAGACGGGACACCGAGGGGGAGAGACCCAGTACCTC.

This clonotype was recorded at least ten times. In DNA, the CDR3 is TGTGCCAGCAGGTGGACTAGCGGGAGGGCCGCTGAGCAGTTCTTC. Its protein is CASRWTSGRAAEQFF. The J gene is TRBJ2-1, the V gene TRBV12-3 or TRBV12-4; 15 bases map to TRBD2. The CDR3 has 15 amino acids. Trimming at V came to 6 bases and at J to 9 bases, leaving 6 bases not matched to a gene.

V is TRBV7-2 and J is TRBJ2-3; weak D call: TRBD1 (7 bases). This CDR3 is built from 15 residues. V dropped 5 bases and J dropped 3 bases, with 15 bases sitting between them. Germline values: CDR1 SGHTA, CDR2 FQGNSA. The CDR3 DNA is TGTGCCAGCAGCCTACAGGGGAGGAGGACAGATACGCAGTATTTT. Its protein is CASSLQGRRTDTQYF.

This clonotype was detected only a few times. The rearrangement links TRBV9 to TRBJ2-7, with D perhaps TRBD2 (5 bases). The CDR3 extends over 14 amino acids. The germline V and J ends were trimmed by 3 bases and 9 bases, with 19 bases remaining between them. Per germline, CDR1 SGDLS and CDR2 YYNGEE. CDR3 sequence (DNA): TGTGCCAGCAGCGCGGCTCCATTCGGACGGGGGCAGTACTTC. Translating gives CASSAAPFGRGQYF.

Turning to this clonotype: A read error may be the cause here, since a much bigger clone is one base away. DNA of the CDR3: TGCAGTCCTCGCAACTTTGCGAACACCGGGGAGCTGTTATTT. It specifies CSPRNFANTGELLF. This chain joins TRBV20-1 and TRBJ2-2; tentatively, D is TRBD2 (5 bases). The CDR3 is 14 residues long. In germline, CDR1 is DFQATT, CDR2 SNEGSKA (reference sequence).

This chain uses TRBV10-3 with TRBJ2-1; D may match TRBD1 or TRBD2 (6 bases each). Germline V CDR1 and CDR2: ENHRY, SYGVKD. Trimming took 3 bases from V and 0 from J, leaving 9 bases between them. This CDR3 is built from 15 residues. The chain's CDR3 is CAISDEGGSYNEQFF. CDR3 sequence (DNA): TGTGCCATCAGTGATGAGGGGGGCTCCTACAATGAGCAGTTCTTC.